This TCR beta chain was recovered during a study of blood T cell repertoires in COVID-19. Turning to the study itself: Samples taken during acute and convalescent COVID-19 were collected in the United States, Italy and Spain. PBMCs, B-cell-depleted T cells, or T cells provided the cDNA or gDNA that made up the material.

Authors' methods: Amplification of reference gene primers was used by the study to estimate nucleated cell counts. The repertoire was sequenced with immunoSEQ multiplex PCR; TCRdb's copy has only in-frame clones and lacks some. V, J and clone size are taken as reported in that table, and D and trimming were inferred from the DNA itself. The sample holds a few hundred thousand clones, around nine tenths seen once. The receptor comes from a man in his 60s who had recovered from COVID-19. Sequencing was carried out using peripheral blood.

As DNA, the CDR3 is TGCGCCAGCAGCCAAGATCGCAGGGGCTCGAACACCGGGGAGCTGTTTTTT. As protein: CASSQDRRGSNTGELFF. The chain links TRBV4-3 to TRBJ2-2, with a weak D call TRBD1 (6 bases). This CDR3 comprises 17 residues. The V end was cut by 0 bases, the J end by 0 bases, with 11 bases between. Germline V gene sequence: CDR1 LGHNA, CDR2 YSLEER.